This T cell receptor beta chain came from a study of Graves' ophthalmopathy and Graves' hyperthyroidism. Study at large: There was a collection of peripheral blood at initial diagnosis, before any treatment.

Between the trimmed V and J ends, which lost 7 bases and 4 bases, there was a span of 12 bases. The germline gives CDR1 SEHNR, CDR2 FQNEAQ (reference sequence). The CDR3 sequence is 13 residues long. Amplified TCR beta CDR3 regions were obtained using RNA transcripts as template. First-round RT-PCR employed HTBI primers, with a second-round multiplex PCR after it. TCRdb processed the multiplex PCR reads anew with MiXCR; each CDR3 protein has one entry. This table holds about 740,000 distinct CDR3 sequences, roughly 40% found once. The chain links TRBV7-9 to TRBJ2-3, with D maybe TRBD1 (7 bases). The sequenced sample was peripheral blood. The receptor comes from an adult man with Graves' ophthalmopathy. CDR3 DNA sequence: TGTGCCAGCAATGACAGGGAGGCAGATACGCAGTATTTT. This translates into CASNDREADTQYF.